Presented here are 22 T cell receptor beta chains from one specimen sequenced in a study of post-analysis software for immune sequencing data. Study-wide results and caveats: There were roughly 5 TRBV segments more frequent in patients than controls, and TRBV5-6, TRBV5-1 and TRBV20-1 were among them.

Unique molecular identifiers were carried by the TCR beta cDNA libraries. TCRdb re-derived calls from the PCR reads in MiXCR, one entry per CDR3 protein. The sample holds about 770,000 distinct CDR3 sequences, just over 45% seen once. The antigens of these receptors remain unknown. Input material: blood. The receptors shown here come from a girl between 10 and 17 years old with multiple sclerosis.

The rearrangement joins TRBV29-1 to TRBJ2-1; no definite D call. Trimming removed 4 bases from V and 0 bases from J, with 13 bases in between. This CDR3 spans 15 amino acids. The germline V gene encodes CDR1 SQVTM and CDR2 ANQGSEA. The CDR3 loop is CSVGFGEFSYNEQFF. The DNA for the CDR3 is TGCAGCGTTGGATTTGGGGAATTCTCCTACAATGAGCAGTTCTTC.

The V and J genes are TRBV5-1 and TRBJ2-1; 13 nucleotides match TRBD2. The trim removed 4 bases at V and 5 bases at J, leaving 9 bases unmatched. This CDR3 spans 17 amino acids. The germline V gene encodes CDR1 SGHRS and CDR2 YFSETQ. Written as DNA, the CDR3 is TGCGCCAGCAGCGCCGGACTAGCGGGAGAAACTAACAATGAGCAGTTCTTC. Amino acids: CASSAGLAGETNNEQFF. The variable domain in full, completed from reference TRBV5-1 and TRBJ2-1, reads KAGVTQTPRYLIKTRGQQVTLSCSPISGHRSVSWYQQTPGQGLQFLFEYFSETQRNKGNFPGRFSGRQFSNSRSEMNVSTLELGDSALYLCASSAGLAGETNNEQFFGPGTRLTVL.

This clonotype was seen a handful of times. DNA for the CDR3: TGTGCCACCAGTGCAACGGACACTAGCACAGATACGCAGTATTTT. Protein: CATSATDTSTDTQYF. The chain recombines TRBV24-1 with TRBJ2-3; D perhaps matches TRBD1 (5 bases). V was shortened by 5 bases and J by 0 bases, with 11 bases between the two germline ends. Germline CDR1 KGHDR, CDR2 SFDVKD. This CDR3 comprises 15 residues.

This clonotype was counted between two and nine times. This chain joins TRBV12-3 or TRBV12-4 and TRBJ2-1; no clear D gene. Between the trimmed V and J ends, which lost 7 bases and 3 bases, there was a span of 13 bases. The CDR3 spans 14 residues. CDR3 sequence (DNA): TGTGCCAGCACCCTGGATGGTCGCTACAATGAGCAGTTCTTC. This translates into CASTLDGRYNEQFF.

The V call is TRBV5-6, the J call TRBJ1-2; 9 bases fit TRBD1. Per germline, CDR1 SGHDT and CDR2 YYEEEE. The CDR3 length is 15 residues. V dropped 4 bases and J dropped 4; count of bases not matched to a gene: 8. CDR3 in amino acids: CASSLDRGKGYGYTF. DNA for the CDR3: TGTGCCAGCAGCCTGGACAGGGGTAAGGGCTATGGCTACACCTTC. The full variable domain, its missing parts supplied by reference TRBV5-6 and TRBJ1-2, is DAGVTQSPTHLIKTRGQQVTLRCSPKSGHDTVSWYQQALGQGPQFIFQYYEEEERQRGNFPDRFSGHQFPNYSSELNVNALLLGDSALYLCASSLDRGKGYGYTFGSGTRLTVV.

The rearrangement links TRBV9 to TRBJ2-1; 8 bases fit TRBD2. This CDR3 comprises 18 residues. The germline V gene has CDR1 SGDLS and CDR2 YYNGEE. V gave up 0 bases and J gave up 4 bases; unmatched junction bases: 12. This CDR3 is CASSVEAAALAGYNEQFF. DNA of the CDR3: TGTGCCAGCAGCGTAGAGGCAGCGGCGTTAGCGGGATACAATGAGCAGTTCTTC.

This sequence joins TRBV4-1 and TRBJ1-1; D uncertain. CDR1 MGHRA and CDR2 YSYEKL come from the germline V gene. The CDR3 totals 15 residues. V lost 1 base and J lost 0, with 9 bases in between. The CDR3 DNA follows: TGCGCCAGCAGCCAAGGCCCTGTAGTGAACACTGAAGCTTTCTTT. It yields the protein CASSQGPVVNTEAFF.

This clonotype turned up a few times. The chain has TRBV20-1 and TRBJ2-1; D possibly corresponds to TRBD2 (6 bases). CDR3 length: 14 amino acids. Germline CDR1 DFQATT, CDR2 SNEGSKA (reference sequence). Trimming took off 1 base at V and 5 bases at J, with 12 bases between the two ends. CDR3 loop: CSARVPRENNEQFF. The CDR3 coding sequence is TGCAGTGCTAGAGTCCCTCGGGAGAACAATGAGCAGTTCTTC.

The gene calls are TRBV12-3 or TRBV12-4 and TRBJ2-7; D not resolved. CDR3 length equals 14 residues. V gave up 5 bases and J gave up 2 bases, with 13 bases separating them. Here the CDR3 reads CASSAARITYEQYF. The DNA for the CDR3 is TGTGCCAGCAGTGCCGCCCGGATTACCTACGAGCAGTACTTC.

The chain couples TRBV24-1 to TRBJ1-2, with D possibly matching TRBD1 (5 bases). Per germline, CDR1 KGHDR and CDR2 SFDVKD. This CDR3 has 14 amino acids. V was shortened by 4 bases and J by 3 bases, with 11 bases between the two germline ends. The CDR3 nucleotides read TGTGCCACCAGTGACCCGGGACGGCACTATGGCTACACCTTC. Amino acids: CATSDPGRHYGYTF.

The chain joins TRBV28 to TRBJ2-5; 8 nucleotides align to TRBD2. The CDR3 consists of 15 residues. The ends lost 6 bases at V and 4 bases at J; junction bases unmatched: 10. Germline lookup yields CDR1 MDHEN and CDR2 SYDVKM. CDR3 region: CASRFPGGAGETQYF. Here the CDR3 DNA reads TGTGCCAGCAGGTTCCCGGGAGGGGCAGGAGAGACCCAGTACTTC. Supplemented by reference TRBV28 and TRBJ2-5, the full variable domain reads DVKVTQSSRYLVKRTGEKVFLECVQDMDHENMFWYRQDPGLGLRLIYFSYDVKMKEKGDIPEGYSVSREKKERFSLILESASTNQTSMYLCASRFPGGAGETQYFGPGTRLLVL.

The chain carries TRBV6-1 and TRBJ2-7, with D possibly TRBD1 on 6 matching bases. The J call may not be correct, given that the DNA end is closer to TRBJ2-5. The CDR3 has 11 residues. The germline CDR1 and CDR2 sequences are MNHNS and SASEGT. The CDR3 sequence: CASGGWETQYF. DNA of the CDR3: TGTGCCAGTGGGGGCTGGGAGACCCAGTACTTC.

This clonotype was seen only a few times. The chain is built from TRBV6-4 and TRBJ2-1, with D perhaps matching TRBD2 (6 bases). Germline CDR1 MRHNA, CDR2 SNTAGT. The CDR3 runs to 15 residues. The V end was cut by 0 bases, the J end by 10 bases, with 16 bases between. The CDR3 sequence is CASSDSGGGSGEQFF. Written as DNA, the CDR3 is TGTGCCAGCAGTGACTCCGGGGGAGGCTCGGGGGAGCAGTTCTTC.

This clonotype was observed a handful of times. The chain recombines TRBV7-2 with TRBJ2-3; D is undetermined. Germline CDR1 SGHTA, CDR2 FQGNSA. V was shortened by 4 bases and J by 7 bases, with 9 bases between the two germline ends. This CDR3 spans 12 amino acids. The CDR3 DNA reads TGTGCCAGCAGCTCAACCCAGTATACGCAGTATTTT. Its translation is CASSSTQYTQYF.

The chain employs TRBV6-1 and TRBJ1-2; the match to TRBD1 covers 7 bases. J lost 3 bases, V lost 0 bases, and 1 base had no gene match. The germline V gene encodes CDR1 MNHNS and CDR2 SASEGT. The CDR3 is made up of 14 amino acids. The DNA for the CDR3 is TGTGCCAGCAGTGAAGCCCAGGGGGACTATGGCTACACCTTC. Its translation: CASSEAQGDYGYTF.

The chain couples TRBV20-1 to TRBJ2-4; 8 nucleotides align to TRBD1. The end of the DNA aligns better with TRBJ2-7, so the J call may be wrong. The CDR3 runs to 13 residues. Per germline, CDR1 DFQATT and CDR2 SNEGSKA (reference sequence). CDR3 DNA: TGCAGTGCGATGGACAGGGTGATCTACGAGCAGTACTTC. Its protein is CSAMDRVIYEQYF.

The chain combines TRBV29-1 with TRBJ1-4; the D gene is possibly TRBD1 (5 bases). CDR1 is SQVTM, CDR2 ANQGSEA, per germline. The CDR3 loop spans 11 amino acids. Trimming took 6 bases from V and 10 from J, leaving 12 bases between them. The DNA of the CDR3 is TGCAGCGTCGATGGGGGAGGAAAACTGTTTTTT. Protein sequence: CSVDGGGKLFF. Together with reference TRBV29-1 and TRBJ1-4, the CDR3 gives the full variable domain: SAVISQKPSRDICQRGTSLTIQCQVDSQVTMMFWYRQQPGQSLTLIATANQGSEATYESGFVIDKFPISRPNLTFSTLTVSNMSPEDSSIYLCSVDGGGKLFFGSGTQLSVL.

This clonotype was observed a few times. The chain links TRBV12-3 or TRBV12-4 to TRBJ2-7; a weak D match, TRBD2 (5 bases). This CDR3 spans 16 amino acids. The V end lost 5 bases, the J end lost 1 base, and 18 bases lay between the germline ends. This chain's CDR3 is CASSPARGGVSYEQYF. In nucleotides, the CDR3 is TGTGCCAGCAGTCCTGCCCGGGGTGGGGTGTCCTACGAGCAGTACTTC.

V is TRBV29-1 and J is TRBJ1-2, with a tentative D call TRBD1 (6 bases). Trimming took off 4 bases at V and 6 bases at J, with 18 bases between the two ends. Germline assignment: CDR1 SQVTM and CDR2 ANQGSEA. This CDR3 comprises 14 residues. CDR3 coding DNA: TGCAGCGTTGCTCGGGGGGCGGCTTTTGATGGCTACACCTTC. Amino acids: CSVARGAAFDGYTF.

The chain combines TRBV18 with TRBJ2-6; TRBD1 is a possible D gene (6 bases). V lost 3 bases, J lost 0 bases, and 12 bases lay in between. The CDR3 is 17 amino acids. Germline values: CDR1 KGHSH, CDR2 LQKENI. The CDR3, as DNA: TGTGCCAGCTCACCTCTCGGACAGACCTCTGGGGCCAACGTCCTGACTTTC. It encodes CASSPLGQTSGANVLTF.

This clonotype was recorded a few times. The V and J genes are TRBV20-1 and TRBJ2-3; 9 bases match TRBD2. The CDR3 sequence is 15 residues long. V lost 5 bases, J lost 6 bases, and 12 bases stayed unmatched. CDR1 and CDR2 (germline): DFQATT, SNEGSKA (reference sequence). In DNA form, the CDR3 reads TGCAGTGCTCAGGAGATTAGCGGGAGTAGGGATACGCAGTATTTT. It codes for CSAQEISGSRDTQYF.

The V call is TRBV7-9, the J call TRBJ1-2; D is perhaps TRBD1 (5 bases). The CDR3 runs to 13 residues. Germline assignment: CDR1 SEHNR and CDR2 FQNEAQ (reference sequence). V was pared by 8 bases and J by 2 bases, with 12 bases between. In DNA form, the CDR3 reads TGTGCCAGCGGCCCCGGGGCGAACTATGGCTACACCTTC. This translates into CASGPGANYGYTF.